This T cell receptor (beta chain) was profiled in a study of Graves' ophthalmopathy and Graves' hyperthyroidism (dated by TCRdb to between 2017 and 2018). Background on the whole study: Peripheral blood samples were taken at the time of initial diagnosis, before any treatment was given. In total, under 150 blood samples were TCR-sequenced: 40 to 45 ophthalmopathy, some 75 hyperthyroidism and roughly 17 hyperthyroidism-to-ophthalmopathy patients. To explore V-J signatures that separate ophthalmopathy from hyperthyroidism, a discovery set of 95 to 100 patients was enrolled, consisting of roughly 45 with ophthalmopathy and fewer than 60 with stable hyperthyroidism. The study used TCR beta repertoire signatures to distinguish Graves' ophthalmopathy from Graves' hyperthyroidism and to predict progression to ophthalmopathy. In over five hyperthyroidism patients, T-cell repertoires of thyroid tissue and blood were compared. Following sampling, methimazole starting at 30 mg daily was administered to hyperthyroidism patients, and high-dose intravenous methylprednisolone was administered to ophthalmopathy patients. The independent validation cohort included 18 to 20 hyperthyroidism patients plus 17 patients who later progressed from hyperthyroidism to ophthalmopathy. What the research found in general, with its limitations: The 13-signature model separated ophthalmopathy from stable hyperthyroidism with over 85% sensitivity and approximately 83% specificity in cross-validation, and 80%/75% in the test set. In validation, the model predicted ophthalmopathy progression with 55% to 71% sensitivity and roughly 78% specificity; some twelve predicted patients were CT-confirmed with GO in a median of about 6.1 months. Among expanded thyroid clonotypes with frequency above 0.001, most also showed up in blood, which suggests that blood repertoires may reflect the thyroid immune response. Sample size was not statistically predetermined, and group allocation was not concealed from the investigators.

A note on this clonotype: Its antigen remains unidentified. Base qualities are not provided; no much larger clone lies one nucleotide away.

Ophthalmopathy patients had moderately to severely active disease, Clinical Activity Score of at least 3, NOSPECS grade of at least 4, and disease duration under 3 months. Anyone with other autoimmune diseases, uncontrolled infections, pregnancy or lactation was excluded from the study. Clinical symptoms, serum thyroxine, TRAb, thyroid ultrasound and orbital computed tomography formed the basis of the diagnosis. PBMCs were isolated from around 10 ml of fresh peripheral blood by Ficoll-Paque density gradient centrifugation. Trizol reagent was used to extract the total RNA, and its quality was then checked on an Agilent 2100 Bioanalyzer. For repertoire sequencing, the TCR beta CDR3 regions were amplified from RNA transcripts. The first round of RT-PCR was done with HTBI primers and the Qiagen OneStep RT-PCR kit, and was followed by a second round of multiplex PCR, then size selection and purification. The libraries underwent paired-end sequencing with 100 bp reads on an Illumina HiSeq2000. The authors' pipeline ran thus. SOAPnuke was used to process the reads, removing any read that contained adapters or uncalled bases, had a mean Phred below 15, or lacked an exact match to the constant primer or identifier. COPE v1.2.5 was used to merge high-quality paired reads. Each unique nucleotide sequence was treated as a clonotype, and MiTCR v1.1 was used to align the clonotypes to the IMGT TRB V, D and J references. Analysis was restricted to V-J combinations with a frequency above 0.0001, which covered about 99% of repertoires. For each V-J combination, a TCR clonal expansion and chaos score was defined as F50 clonal expansion divided by the chaos observed in the TCRdist matrix. Features were reduced by Welch's t-statistics and random forest to approximately 12 V-J combinations, which fed a naive Bayes classifier. The similarity between thyroid and blood repertoires was quantified using the Morisita-Horn index. In TCRdb, the public reads were trimmed at Q25 with fastp and aligned with MiXCR, with productive beta chains retained. Each CDR3 protein gets just one entry, which takes the most common genes and DNA from the rows behind it. TCRdb, not the original authors, processed these V and J calls. The sample has about 740,000 distinct CDR3 sequences on record, roughly two fifths of them singletons. The top ten constitute about 40% of the sample.

CDR1 and CDR2, per the germline V gene (reference sequence), are SEHNR and FQNEAQ. The CDR3 runs 13 residues from the cysteine to the phenylalanine. Just CDR3 DNA is preserved here, 39 bases in frame from base 1. V lost 6 bases and J lost 11 bases; the stretch between them is 18 bases long. The origin of this receptor is an adult man with Graves' ophthalmopathy. The chain was built from TRBV7-9 and TRBJ2-3; the D gene is perhaps TRBD2, from 6 matching bases. Sequenced: peripheral blood. At the DNA level, the sequence is TGTGCCAGCAGTAGCACCGGGACCGGGGGGCAGTATTTT. Its translation reads: CASSSTGTGGQYF.